The 18 T cell receptor beta chains below come from one sample, sequenced in a study of shared clonotypes between healthy human individuals. CD8 cells classed as naive were CD45RO-negative and positively selected for CCR7, excluding terminally differentiated effector memory CD45RA+ cells. The table came from immunoSEQ multiplex PCR; TCRdb's copy has only in-frame clones and leaves some out. The table lists about 610,000 clones, approximately 96% of them singletons, with about 0.12% in the top ten. The sequenced material came from naive CD8+ T cells sorted from blood. These TCRs come from a woman younger than 45 in good health.

The CDR3 reads CASSQLQRNTEAFF. In nucleotides, the CDR3 is TGTGCCAGCAGCCAACTACAGAGGAACACTGAAGCTTTCTTT. The chain links TRBV14 to TRBJ1-1; D remains unclear. There are 14 residues in the CDR3. Trimming removed 2 bases at V and 1 base at J, with 8 bases between. Germline assignment: CDR1 SGHDN and CDR2 FVKESK.

The chain is built from TRBV5-4 and TRBJ2-1; a weak D match, TRBD2 (5 bases). The V and J ends lost 2 bases and 3 bases respectively, with 9 bases between them. CDR3 length equals 14 residues. CDR1 is SGHNT and CDR2 is YYREEE in the germline V gene (reference sequence). DNA for the CDR3: TGTGCCAGCAGCTTAGGCGACTACTACAATGAGCAGTTCTTC. Encoded protein: CASSLGDYYNEQFF.

The chain has TRBV28 and TRBJ1-5; D unclear. The germline V gene encodes CDR1 MDHEN and CDR2 SYDVKM. Deletions cut 2 bases from V and 2 bases from J, with 7 bases between. This CDR3 is 14 amino acids long. CDR3 DNA sequence: TGTGCCAGCAGTTTAGGGGTGGGCAATCAGCCCCAGCATTTT. It yields the protein CASSLGVGNQPQHF.

In nucleotides, the CDR3 is TGTGCCAGCAGCTTGGTGGGTTATGGACTAGCGGGAGTCTACAATGAGCAGTTCTTC. The encoded protein is CASSLVGYGLAGVYNEQFF. The genes are TRBV5-5 and TRBJ2-1, with 13 bases lining up with TRBD2. CDR1 and CDR2 from the germline V gene are SGHKS and YYEKEE (reference sequence). The length of the CDR3 is 19 residues. V lost 0 bases to trimming and J lost 3 bases; unmatched junction nucleotides: 9.

This clone appeared once. The chain recombines TRBV7-9 with TRBJ2-1, with 7 positions matching TRBD2. Germline CDR1 is SEHNR and CDR2 is FQNEAQ (reference sequence). CDR3 size: 15 residues. Trimming at V came to 2 bases and at J to 8 bases, leaving 9 bases not matched to a gene. The CDR3 bases are TGTGCCAGCAGCTTAAGAAGCGGGACTGTCCATGAGCAGTTCTTC. Residues: CASSLRSGTVHEQFF.

The chain joins TRBV6-1 to TRBJ2-2; D remains ambiguous. V was pared by 7 bases and J by 7 bases, with 7 bases between. This CDR3 region has 11 residues. Per the germline V gene, CDR1 is MNHNS and CDR2 is SASEGT. As DNA, the CDR3 is TGTGCCAGCACCCTCGTCGGGGAGCTGTTTTTT. This translates into CASTLVGELFF.

The chain joins TRBV27 to TRBJ1-2, with TRBD1 identical over 9 bases. V shed 4 bases and J 5 bases; nucleotides not matched to a gene: 5. Looked up from germline, CDR1 is MNHEY and CDR2 is SMNVEV (reference sequence). CDR3 length: 14 residues. The CDR3 DNA reads as TGTGCCAGCAGTTCCGCCGGGACAGGGTATGGCTACACCTTC. The encoded protein is CASSSAGTGYGYTF.

To note about this clone: Other nucleotide sequences in the sample specify the same CDR3. V is TRBV27 and J is TRBJ2-1, with 8 bases fitting TRBD1. V trimming: 8 bases; J trimming: 4 bases; junction bases outside the gene matches: 1. This CDR3 contains 12 residues. Germline loops: CDR1 MNHEY, CDR2 SMNVEV (reference sequence). CDR3 region: CASRTGYNEQFF. The DNA of the CDR3 is TGTGCCAGCCGGACAGGGTACAATGAGCAGTTCTTC.

The chain uses TRBV7-9 and TRBJ2-5; 7 bases agree with TRBD2. Trimming at V came to 3 bases and at J to 5 bases, leaving 9 bases not matched to a gene. CDR1 and CDR2 (germline): SEHNR, FQNEAQ (reference sequence). CDR3 length: 15 amino acids. CDR3 protein: CASSFGRERYETQYF. As DNA, the CDR3 is TGTGCCAGCAGCTTCGGGCGGGAGCGGTACGAGACCCAGTACTTC.

Of note for this clone: This specimen includes other DNA sequences encoding the same CDR3. The J gene is TRBJ2-5, the V gene TRBV11-2; D is ambiguous. The CDR3 is 12 residues long. Trimming took off 1 base at V and 5 bases at J, with 5 bases between the two ends. CDR1 is SGHAT and CDR2 is FQNNGV in the germline V gene. The CDR3 reads CASSLVGETQYF. CDR3 DNA: TGTGCCAGCAGCTTAGTAGGCGAGACCCAGTACTTC. Based on the CDR3 plus reference TRBV11-2 and TRBJ2-5, the full variable domain is EAGVAQSPRYKIIEKRQSVAFWCNPISGHATLYWYQQILGQGPKLLIQFQNNGVVDDSQLPKDRFSAERLKGVDSTLKIQPAKLEDSAVYLCASSLVGETQYFGPGTRLLVL.

The rearrangement joins TRBV13 to TRBJ2-7; D is perhaps TRBD2 (6 bases). There are 13 residues in the CDR3. Trimming pared 5 bases from V and 2 bases from J, leaving 10 bases between. The V gene's germline CDR1 is PRHDT and CDR2 FYEKMQ (reference sequence). CDR3 sequence: CASSNSGTYEQYF. In DNA, the CDR3 is TGTGCCAGCAGCAATAGCGGAACCTACGAGCAGTACTTC. The variable domain in full, completed from reference TRBV13 and TRBJ2-7, reads AAGVIQSPRHLIKEKRETATLKCYPIPRHDTVYWYQQGPGQDPQFLISFYEKMQSDKGSIPDRFSAQQFSDYHSELNMSSLELGDSALYFCASSNSGTYEQYFGPGTRLTVT.

The chain carries TRBV19 and TRBJ2-2, with D perhaps matching TRBD2 (5 bases). This CDR3 contains 13 residues. V dropped 8 bases and J dropped 3 bases, with 10 bases sitting between them. Germline CDR1 is LNHDA and CDR2 is SQIVND (reference sequence). CDR3 region: CASSDWYTGELFF. In DNA, the CDR3 is TGTGCCAGTTCGGACTGGTACACCGGGGAGCTGTTTTTT.

This sequence joins TRBV4-1 and TRBJ2-7, with TRBD1 matching over 7 bases. V lost 4 bases to trimming and J lost 3 bases; unmatched junction nucleotides: 6. From germline, CDR1 is MGHRA and CDR2 YSYEKL. This CDR3 contains 14 residues. CDR3 sequence (DNA): TGCGCCAGCAGCCTGGGACAGTCTTACTACGAGCAGTACTTC. It translates to CASSLGQSYYEQYF.

This chain's CDR3 is CASSSLEQYF. The DNA for the CDR3 is TGTGCCAGCAGTTCCCTCGAGCAGTACTTC. The chain joins TRBV6-1 to TRBJ2-7; D gene uncertain. CDR1 and CDR2 (germline): MNHNS, SASEGT. CDR3 length: 10 amino acids. Deletions cut 5 bases from V and 6 bases from J, with 5 bases between.

A single count supports this clone. The chain employs TRBV16 and TRBJ2-3, with D perhaps matching TRBD1 (5 bases). V shed 0 bases and J shed 1 base, with 11 bases lying between them. CDR3 length: 16 amino acids. The V gene's germline CDR1 is KGHSY and CDR2 FQNENV. The CDR3 region has the DNA TGTGCCAGCAGCCAATCTGACGACAGCGGCACAGATACGCAGTATTTT. Protein product: CASSQSDDSGTDTQYF.

This sequence joins TRBV28 and TRBJ2-1; either TRBD1 or TRBD2 may supply D (5 bases each). CDR1 is MDHEN and CDR2 is SYDVKM in the germline V gene. V dropped 4 bases and J dropped 7 bases, with 14 bases sitting between them. CDR3 length equals 14 residues. CDR3 region: CASSYRDPLNEQFF. CDR3 DNA sequence: TGTGCCAGCAGTTACCGGGACCCCCTGAATGAGCAGTTCTTC.

The genes are TRBV2 and TRBJ2-3; D not certain. Germline V gene data show CDR1 as SNHLY and CDR2 as FYNNEI. V shed 10 bases and J shed 0 bases, with 20 bases lying between them. CDR3 length: 16 amino acids. CDR3 amino acids: CAITPLLGPSTDTQYF. The CDR3 DNA sequence: TGTGCCATCACCCCCCTCCTAGGCCCTAGCACAGATACGCAGTATTTT.

The CDR3 loop is CASKTGWSTGELFF. The CDR3 DNA reads as TGTGCCAGCAAGACAGGGTGGAGCACCGGGGAGCTGTTTTTT. V gene TRBV5-6 combines with J gene TRBJ2-2, with TRBD1 matching 7 bases. CDR3 length: 14 residues. Looked up from germline, CDR1 is SGHDT and CDR2 is YYEEEE. The V segment lost 6 bases and the J segment 4 bases; nucleotides outside the gene matches: 6. Together with reference TRBV5-6 and TRBJ2-2, the CDR3 gives the full variable domain: DAGVTQSPTHLIKTRGQQVTLRCSPKSGHDTVSWYQQALGQGPQFIFQYYEEEERQRGNFPDRFSGHQFPNYSSELNVNALLLGDSALYLCASKTGWSTGELFFGEGSRLTVL.